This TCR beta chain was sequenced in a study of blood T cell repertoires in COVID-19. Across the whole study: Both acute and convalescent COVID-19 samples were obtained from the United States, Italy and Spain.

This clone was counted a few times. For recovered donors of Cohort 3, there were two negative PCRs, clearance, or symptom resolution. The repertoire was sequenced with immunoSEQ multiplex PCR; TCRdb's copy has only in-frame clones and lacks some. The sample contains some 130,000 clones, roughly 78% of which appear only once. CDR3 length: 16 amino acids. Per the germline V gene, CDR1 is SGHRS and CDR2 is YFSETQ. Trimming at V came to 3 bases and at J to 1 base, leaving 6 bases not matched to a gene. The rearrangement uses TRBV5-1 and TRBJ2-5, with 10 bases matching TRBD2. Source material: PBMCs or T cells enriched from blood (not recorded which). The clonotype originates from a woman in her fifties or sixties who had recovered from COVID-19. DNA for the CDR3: TGCGCCAGCAGCTCCGGACTAGCGGCGTTCCAAGAGACCCAGTACTTC. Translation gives CASSSGLAAFQETQYF.